Following are 29 T cell receptor beta chains from one sample sequenced in a study of cytomegalovirus exposure and HLA in healthy donors. Primers for the PCR totalled 60 Vbeta and 13 Jbeta. Data came from immunoSEQ multiplex PCR; TCRdb stores just in-frame clones and leaves some out. Counted here are under 200,000 clones, over 70% occurring once; the ten biggest clones make up just under 3%. Source material: PBMCs. These TCRs come from a woman aged 50 to 60 in good health and CMV-seropositive.

The J gene is TRBJ2-2, the V gene TRBV5-6; tentatively, D is TRBD2 (5 bases). Looked up from germline, CDR1 is SGHDT and CDR2 is YYEEEE. The CDR3 runs 15 residues. V was clipped by 6 bases and J by 1 base, with 13 bases between them. Here the CDR3 reads CASNWVSGNTGELFF. The CDR3 DNA is TGTGCCAGCAACTGGGTCAGCGGGAACACCGGGGAGCTGTTTTTT.

Comment on this clone: A junction end diverges from the germline sequence, so it may reflect a read error. The CDR3 loop reads CARRLDRGNQPQHF. CDR3 DNA sequence: TGTGCCAGAAGGTTGGACAGGGGTAATCAGCCCCAGCATTTT. The chain combines TRBV5-3 with TRBJ1-5, with TRBD1 identical over 9 bases. TRBV5-3 is flagged as an ORF with uncertain function. This CDR3 has 14 residues.

The rearrangement uses TRBV18 and TRBJ1-6, with D maybe TRBD1 (6 bases). Trimming shortened V by 1 base and J by 6 bases, and 10 bases separated the two germline ends. The CDR3 contains 15 residues. Per the germline V gene, CDR1 is KGHSH and CDR2 is LQKENI. CDR3 amino acids: CASSPLTGFNSPLHF. DNA of the CDR3: TGTGCCAGCTCACCACTGACAGGTTTTAATTCACCCCTCCACTTT.

This clone was detected a few times. The chain combines TRBV6-6 with TRBJ1-2; 9 bases are shared with TRBD1. V lost 1 base, J lost 8 bases, and 5 bases stayed unmatched. This CDR3 has 14 residues. From germline, CDR1 is MNHNY and CDR2 SVGAGI (reference sequence). CDR3 loop: CASSYLGQGLGYTF. The CDR3 DNA reads as TGTGCCAGCAGTTACTTGGGACAGGGTCTAGGCTACACCTTC.

This chain links TRBV2 with TRBJ2-5; tentatively, D is TRBD1 (5 bases). V lost 2 bases and J 2 bases, leaving 9 bases between the germline ends. Germline V gene sequence: CDR1 SNHLY, CDR2 FYNNEI. The CDR3 loop spans 14 amino acids. The CDR3 coding sequence is TGTGCCAGCAGTGAATTGACAGCTCAAGAGACCCAGTACTTC. Translating gives CASSELTAQETQYF.

A few counts support this clone. The chain carries TRBV2 and TRBJ2-1; 7 nucleotides agree with TRBD2. V dropped 4 bases and J dropped 8; count of bases not matched to a gene: 8. The CDR3 has 14 amino acids. Germline V gene sequence: CDR1 SNHLY, CDR2 FYNNEI. CDR3 sequence: CASSGSSGRDEQFF. In DNA form, the CDR3 reads TGTGCCAGCAGTGGTTCTAGCGGTCGGGATGAGCAGTTCTTC.

The rearrangement joins TRBV25-1 to TRBJ2-1; D is possibly TRBD2 (6 bases). CDR3 length: 10 amino acids. CDR1 and CDR2 (germline): MGHDK, SYGVNS. V shed 4 bases and J shed 12 bases, with 7 bases lying between them. In DNA, the CDR3 is TGTGCCAGCAGTGGAGCGGGGCAGTTCTTC. It is translated as CASSGAGQFF.

The chain is built from TRBV6-1 and TRBJ1-3, with D hard to call. This CDR3 is 11 amino acids long. With 8 bases removed from V and 7 bases from J, the gap between germline ends came to 9 bases. Per the germline V gene, CDR1 is MNHNS and CDR2 is SASEGT. DNA for the CDR3: TGTGCCAGCCCGTCCCCGAACACCATATATTTT. It encodes CASPSPNTIYF.

The chain links TRBV25-1 to TRBJ2-3; no clear D gene. Germline V gene lookup returns CDR1 MGHDK and CDR2 SYGVNS. This CDR3 comprises 13 residues. Trimming stripped 1 base from V and 11 bases from J, with 13 bases between. This chain's CDR3 is CASSELQLPRQYF. The CDR3 DNA sequence: TGTGCCAGCAGTGAATTGCAGCTCCCTAGGCAGTATTTT.

This clone turned up a few times. The chain has TRBV18 and TRBJ2-2, with D possibly matching TRBD1 (6 bases). This CDR3 has 15 residues. Trimming took off 5 bases at V and 4 bases at J, with 14 bases between the two ends. CDR1 and CDR2 (germline): KGHSH, LQKENI. CDR3 bases: TGTGCCAGCTCATCGGGGACATCCTTCACCGGGGAGCTGTTTTTT. It yields the protein CASSSGTSFTGELFF.

CDR3 amino acids: CASSPGRRVTEQFF. In nucleotides, the CDR3 is TGTGCCAGCAGCCCGGGGAGGCGTGTCACTGAGCAGTTCTTC. The chain joins TRBV5-6 to TRBJ2-1, with D tentatively TRBD2 (6 bases). The germline V and J ends were trimmed by 4 bases and 9 bases, with 17 bases remaining between them. The CDR3 length is 14 residues. Germline values: CDR1 SGHDT, CDR2 YYEEEE.

On this clone itself: Other DNA sequences in this sample translate to the same CDR3. The gene calls are TRBV7-3 and TRBJ1-1, with a tentative D call TRBD1 (5 bases). Germline CDR1 and CDR2: SGHTA and FQGTGA. This CDR3 is built from 15 residues. Trimming removed 0 bases at V and 2 bases at J, with 10 bases between. The CDR3, as DNA: TGTGCCAGCAGCTTAACAGCGGGGGGAAACACTGAAGCTTTCTTT. Amino acids: CASSLTAGGNTEAFF.

This clone was seen a few times. J is TRBJ2-3 and V is TRBV30, with D possibly being TRBD2 (5 bases). Per the germline V gene, CDR1 is GTSNPN and CDR2 is SVGIG (reference sequence). The CDR3 has 15 amino acids. Trimming pared 2 bases from V and 4 bases from J, leaving 16 bases between. CDR3 nucleotides: TGTGCCTGGAGTTGGGGTGGAGGTTTCGCAGATACGCAGTATTTT. It is translated as CAWSWGGGFADTQYF.

V is TRBV19 and J is TRBJ2-7, with 8 nucleotides matching TRBD1. The CDR3 has 17 amino acids. Germline V CDR1 and CDR2: LNHDA, SQIVND (reference sequence). V lost 3 bases and J lost 2; bases outside the gene matches: 12. CDR3 DNA: TGTGCCAGTAGTATTTTCGCTCCCGACAGGGGAGCCTACGAGCAGTACTTC. Translation: CASSIFAPDRGAYEQYF.

V is TRBV5-6 and J is TRBJ1-5, with D unclear. Germline V CDR1 and CDR2: SGHDT, YYEEEE. V gave up 0 bases and J gave up 4 bases, with 5 bases separating them. This CDR3 has 13 amino acids. DNA of the CDR3: TGTGCCAGCAGCTTGGGAGTGAATCAGCCCCAGCATTTT. Amino acids: CASSLGVNQPQHF.

The chain uses TRBV27 and TRBJ2-2; possible D gene TRBD1, 5 bases. The V and J ends lost 9 bases and 4 bases respectively, with 15 bases between them. There are 14 residues in the CDR3. Germline loops: CDR1 MNHEY, CDR2 SMNVEV (reference sequence). The CDR3 sequence: CASKGARGTGELFF. Here the CDR3 DNA reads TGTGCCAGTAAAGGGGCGAGAGGCACCGGGGAGCTGTTTTTT.

V and J are TRBV18 and TRBJ1-2; D unclear. The CDR3 sequence is 14 residues long. Deletions cut 3 bases from V and 9 bases from J, with 17 bases between. CDR1 and CDR2 from the germline V gene are KGHSH and LQKENI. CDR3 region: CASSPTQVGLSYTF. Written as DNA, the CDR3 is TGTGCCAGCTCACCGACCCAGGTTGGATTGAGCTACACCTTC. The variable domain in full, completed from reference TRBV18 and TRBJ1-2, reads NAGVMQNPRHLVRRRGQEARLRCSPMKGHSHVYWYRQLPEEGLKFMVYLQKENIIDESGMPKERFSAEFPKEGPSILRIQQVVRGDSAAYFCASSPTQVGLSYTFGSGTRLTVV.

The chain recombines TRBV5-1 with TRBJ2-5; D is ambiguous. Trimming stripped 4 bases from V and 2 bases from J, with 6 bases between. CDR3 size: 12 residues. From germline, CDR1 is SGHRS and CDR2 YFSETQ. The CDR3 spells CASSPQQETQYF. DNA of the CDR3: TGCGCCAGCAGCCCGCAGCAAGAGACCCAGTACTTC.

The J gene is TRBJ1-4, the V gene TRBV4-1; D is unresolved. The CDR3 is 15 residues long. CDR1 is MGHRA, CDR2 YSYEKL, per germline. Trimming stripped 4 bases from V and 4 bases from J, with 13 bases between. The CDR3 sequence is CASSLDLQFNEKLFF. CDR3 coding DNA: TGCGCCAGCAGCCTAGACCTCCAGTTTAATGAAAAACTGTTTTTT.

This chain links TRBV6-1 with TRBJ2-1; tentative D call: TRBD2 (6 bases). Trimming pared 6 bases from V and 2 bases from J, leaving 14 bases between. The length of the CDR3 is 15 residues. CDR1 is MNHNS and CDR2 is SASEGT in the germline V gene. CDR3 sequence: CASSTIAAAYNEQFF. Written as DNA, the CDR3 is TGTGCCAGCAGCACAATAGCGGCAGCCTACAATGAGCAGTTCTTC.

The rearrangement joins TRBV5-1 to TRBJ2-5; D possibly corresponds to TRBD1 (7 bases). The CDR3 contains 15 residues. Germline CDR1 is SGHRS and CDR2 is YFSETQ. Trimming cost V 4 bases and J 4 bases, with 17 bases left between them. For the CDR3, the DNA is TGCGCCAGCAGCGCACCAGACAGGGAGGCAGAGACCCAGTACTTC. This translates into CASSAPDREAETQYF.

The genes are TRBV6-5 and TRBJ2-7; D is possibly TRBD2 (5 bases). Trimming took off 1 base at V and 2 bases at J, with 12 bases between the two ends. The germline V gene has CDR1 MNHEY and CDR2 SVGAGI. CDR3 size: 15 residues. The CDR3 DNA reads TGTGCCAGCAGTTACTTTCCCCTAGCCACCTACGAGCAGTACTTC. This encodes CASSYFPLATYEQYF.

The V and J genes are TRBV5-1 and TRBJ2-7; perhaps TRBD2 as D (6 bases). Germline CDR1 is SGHRS and CDR2 is YFSETQ. Between the trimmed V and J ends, which lost 4 bases and 0 bases, there was a span of 14 bases. The length of the CDR3 is 15 residues. CDR3 bases: TGCGCCAGCAGCCTCGGGACTGCGAGCTCCTACGAGCAGTACTTC. As protein: CASSLGTASSYEQYF.

This chain uses TRBV27 with TRBJ1-2; perhaps TRBD1 as D (6 bases). Trimming took 6 bases from V and 4 from J, leaving 18 bases between them. Germline CDR1 MNHEY, CDR2 SMNVEV (reference sequence). The CDR3 length is 15 residues. This CDR3 reads CASSLATGTPYGYTF. The CDR3 bases are TGTGCCAGCAGCCTCGCGACCGGGACACCCTATGGCTACACCTTC.

The chain is built from TRBV7-9 and TRBJ1-1, with D tentatively TRBD1 (6 bases). The CDR3 extends over 16 amino acids. Trimming stripped 1 base from V and 10 bases from J, with 22 bases between. The germline V gene encodes CDR1 SEHNR and CDR2 FQNEAQ (reference sequence). The CDR3 DNA sequence: TGTGCCAGCAGCTTAGGGCGACTGGGAGACAGGTCGGCAGCTTTCTTT. This sequence encodes CASSLGRLGDRSAAFF. The full variable domain, with the rest looked up from reference TRBV7-9 and TRBJ1-1, is DTGVSQNPRHKITKRGQNVTFRCDPISEHNRLYWYRQTLGQGPEFLTYFQNEAQLEKSRLLSDRFSAERPKGSFSTLEIQRTEQGDSAMYLCASSLGRLGDRSAAFFGQGTRLTVV.

This clone was observed a single time. The rearrangement uses TRBV5-4 and TRBJ2-3; D might be TRBD2 (6 bases). Germline-derived CDR1 and CDR2 are SGHNT and YYREEE (reference sequence). The ends were cut back, 5 bases at V and 1 base at J, with 17 bases in the middle. The CDR3 runs 16 residues. CDR3 in DNA: TGTGCCAGCAGGAAAGATAGCGGTCTAGGCACAGATACGCAGTATTTT. It yields the protein CASRKDSGLGTDTQYF.

V usage is TRBV4-1 and J usage is TRBJ1-1, with 8 bases fitting TRBD1. Germline V gives CDR1 MGHRA, CDR2 YSYEKL. The CDR3 is 15 residues long. V dropped 3 bases and J dropped 6; count of bases not matched to a gene: 9. The CDR3, as DNA: TGCGCCAGCAGCCATACGCAGGGGGCAATTGCTGAAGCTTTCTTT. Its protein is CASSHTQGAIAEAFF.

V is TRBV19 and J is TRBJ2-7; D possibly corresponds to TRBD2 (5 bases). V shed 2 bases and J shed 3 bases, with 8 bases lying between them. The CDR3 is made up of 13 amino acids. Germline assignment: CDR1 LNHDA and CDR2 SQIVND (reference sequence). CDR3 sequence: CASSILEGYEQYF. CDR3 DNA sequence: TGTGCCAGTAGTATACTCGAGGGCTACGAGCAGTACTTC.

The CDR3 sequence is CASSQDPYPNQPQHF. CDR3 nucleotides: TGCGCCAGCAGCCAAGATCCCTACCCCAATCAGCCCCAGCATTTT. The chain recombines TRBV4-1 with TRBJ1-5; no reliable D call. The CDR3 consists of 15 residues. Germline V gene sequence: CDR1 MGHRA, CDR2 YSYEKL. V lost 0 bases, J lost 3 bases, and 9 bases lay in between.